The 18 T cell receptor beta chains reported below all come from one sample, sequenced in a study of CD4 T cells in relation to SARS-CoV-2 and coronaviruses. Only in-frame clones appear in the TCRdb table, and some are missing; sequencing was by immunoSEQ multiplex PCR. The sample holds more than 50,000 clones, roughly 90% seen once. The unexposed donors gave CD4+ T cells in about 2011-2018, prior to COVID-19. Sequenced sample: memory CD4+ T cells from PBMCs. The receptors come from a human donor in good health.

V is TRBV6-5 and J is TRBJ2-5; D is possibly TRBD1 (5 bases). The V end was cut by 0 bases, the J end by 4 bases, with 12 bases between. The CDR3 extends over 15 amino acids. CDR1 is MNHEY, CDR2 SVGAGI, per germline. The CDR3, as DNA: TGTGCCAGCAGTTACTCTGCAGGGTCGGGAGAGACCCAGTACTTC. Its translation is CASSYSAGSGETQYF.

The rearrangement joins TRBV19 to TRBJ2-7; 15 nucleotides agree with TRBD2. The J segment lost 8 bases and the V segment lost 1 base, leaving 12 bases of the junction unmatched. This CDR3 comprises 18 residues. Germline CDR1 LNHDA, CDR2 SQIVND (reference sequence). In nucleotides, the CDR3 is TGTGCCAGTAGTATAGGAGCCCCTGGGACTAGCGGGAGGTGGCAGCAGTACTTC. Its translation: CASSIGAPGTSGRWQQYF.

In its sample, this clone was seen once. Within the sample, other DNA sequences also encode this same CDR3. The chain has TRBV15 and TRBJ2-4, with D possibly being TRBD2 (7 bases). V was clipped by 0 bases and J by 0 bases, with 12 bases between them. This CDR3 has 17 residues. Germline V lookup: CDR1 LNHNV, CDR2 YYDKDF (reference sequence). As DNA, the CDR3 is TGTGCCACCAGCAGAGATAGGGGGGGCGGAGCCAAAAACATTCAGTACTTC. Its protein is CATSRDRGGGAKNIQYF.

The rearrangement links TRBV4-2 to TRBJ2-6; 7 bases align to TRBD1. CDR3 length: 21 amino acids. V trimming: 1 base; J trimming: 0 bases; junction bases outside the gene matches: 15. Per the germline V gene, CDR1 is LGHNA and CDR2 is YNFKEQ. As DNA, the CDR3 is TGTGCCAGCAGCCAAGTCTGGTTAACCGGGACAGCCGTCTCTGGGGCCAACGTCCTGACTTTC. Translated: CASSQVWLTGTAVSGANVLTF.

The rearrangement joins TRBV25-1 to TRBJ2-7, with 7 bases fitting TRBD2. The junction had 16 bases not matched to a gene; V was cut back by 6 bases and J by 2 bases. Germline V gene data show CDR1 as MGHDK and CDR2 as SYGVNS. CDR3 length: 17 amino acids. The CDR3 region is CASRRRFLAGVTYEQYF. The CDR3 DNA is TGTGCCAGCAGGAGAAGATTCCTGGCGGGAGTAACCTACGAGCAGTACTTC.

V usage is TRBV29-1 and J usage is TRBJ1-1, with D tentatively TRBD1 (6 bases). V was cut by 8 bases and J by 2 bases, with 15 bases left in between. Germline CDR1 and CDR2: SQVTM and ANQGSEA. This CDR3 contains 13 residues. CDR3 DNA: TGCAGCTATTCCGTCGGGGGCAACACTGAAGCTTTCTTT. As protein: CSYSVGGNTEAFF. Supplemented by reference TRBV29-1 and TRBJ1-1, the full variable domain reads SAVISQKPSRDICQRGTSLTIQCQVDSQVTMMFWYRQQPGQSLTLIATANQGSEATYESGFVIDKFPISRPNLTFSTLTVSNMSPEDSSIYLCSYSVGGNTEAFFGQGTRLTVV.

The CDR3 region is CASSQEGARETQYF. CDR3 nucleotide sequence: TGTGCCAGCAGCCAGGAGGGGGCGCGGGAGACCCAGTACTTC. This chain connects TRBV3-1 (or the pseudogene TRBV3-2) to TRBJ2-5, with D possibly being TRBD1 (7 bases). CDR3 size: 14 residues. Germline loops: CDR1 LGHDT, CDR2 YNNKEL (reference sequence). Between the trimmed V and J ends, which lost 3 bases and 5 bases, there was a span of 13 bases.

V is TRBV3-1 (or the pseudogene TRBV3-2) and J is TRBJ1-4; D gene ambiguous. Trimming pared 0 bases from V and 4 bases from J, leaving 15 bases between. In germline, CDR1 is LGHDT, CDR2 YNNKEL (reference sequence). The length of the CDR3 is 17 residues. CDR3: CASSQEGTVGNNEKLFF. The CDR3 DNA is TGTGCCAGCAGCCAAGAAGGAACGGTGGGGAATAATGAAAAACTGTTTTTT.

The J gene is TRBJ1-1, the V gene TRBV2, with unresolved D. The germline V gene has CDR1 SNHLY and CDR2 FYNNEI. The CDR3 covers 14 residues. V lost 7 bases and J 1 base, leaving 13 bases between the germline ends. The CDR3 here is CASIPADPNTEAFF. CDR3 in DNA: TGTGCCAGCATCCCTGCTGACCCGAACACTGAAGCTTTCTTT.

The CDR3 sequence is CASSLATGRTDTQYF. CDR3 nucleotide sequence: TGCGCCAGCAGCTTGGCCACGGGCCGTACAGATACGCAGTATTTT. The chain employs TRBV5-1 and TRBJ2-3; D is unclear. This CDR3 is 15 amino acids long. The V end lost 0 bases, the J end lost 3 bases, and 11 bases lay between the germline ends. In germline, CDR1 is SGHRS, CDR2 YFSETQ.

The chain has TRBV7-3 and TRBJ2-1, with TRBD2 identical over 7 bases. This CDR3 comprises 14 residues. Germline CDR1 SGHTA, CDR2 FQGTGA. The trim removed 2 bases at V and 5 bases at J, leaving 3 bases unmatched. CDR3 coding DNA: TGTGCCAGCAGCTTATCCCTAGCGGACAATGAGCAGTTCTTC. Translation gives CASSLSLADNEQFF.

V and J are TRBV7-9 and TRBJ1-1; 9 bases are a match to TRBD1. The germline V gene has CDR1 SEHNR and CDR2 FQNEAQ (reference sequence). Trimming removed 6 bases from V and 5 bases from J; junction bases left unmatched: 4. This CDR3 region has 13 residues. DNA for the CDR3: TGTGCCAGCAGACGGACAGGGGAGACTGAAGCTTTCTTT. Its protein is CASRRTGETEAFF.

This clone has just a few counts. The chain joins TRBV2 to TRBJ2-7, with 7 nucleotides matching TRBD1. This CDR3 is 15 amino acids long. CDR1 is SNHLY and CDR2 is FYNNEI in the germline V gene. Trimming at V came to 7 bases and at J to 0 bases, leaving 9 bases not matched to a gene. CDR3 in DNA: TGTGCCAGCAAAACGGAACAGGGGAGCTCCTACGAGCAGTACTTC. Encoded protein: CASKTEQGSSYEQYF.

The rearrangement links TRBV3-1 (or the pseudogene TRBV3-2) to TRBJ2-7; 7 nucleotides line up with TRBD1. The CDR3 totals 14 residues. J gave up 0 bases and V 4 bases, and 3 bases lay outside the gene matches. CDR1 LGHDT and CDR2 YNNKEL come from the germline V gene (reference sequence). CDR3 DNA: TGTGCCAGCAGCCTGACAGGGAGCTCCTACGAGCAGTACTTC. Its translation: CASSLTGSSYEQYF.

V gene TRBV18 combines with J gene TRBJ2-1; 7 bases align to TRBD2. The germline gives CDR1 KGHSH, CDR2 LQKENI. Trimming cost V 2 bases and J 9 bases; bases outside gene matches: 4. CDR3 length: 13 amino acids. CDR3 sequence (DNA): TGTGCCAGCTCACCATGGGGAGGGATTGAGCAGTTCTTC. Its translation: CASSPWGGIEQFF.

This rearrangement joins TRBV10-1 to TRBJ2-3, with D perhaps matching TRBD2 (6 bases). V was trimmed by 3 bases and J by 5 bases, leaving 15 bases between them. CDR1 WNHNN and CDR2 SYGVQD come from the germline V gene (reference sequence). This CDR3 has 15 amino acids. In nucleotides, the CDR3 is TGCGCCAGCAGTGATTTGTCAGCCGGGGGAGATACGCAGTATTTT. As protein: CASSDLSAGGDTQYF.

The CDR3 DNA is TGTGCCAGCAGCGGGGGGGGGACAGCCCTTACGACTGGAAACACCATATATTTT. Translation gives CASSGGGTALTTGNTIYF. The chain employs TRBV25-1 and TRBJ1-3; 7 nucleotides line up with TRBD1. This CDR3 is built from 18 residues. Germline V lookup: CDR1 MGHDK, CDR2 SYGVNS. Losses at the gene ends were 6 bases for V and 2 bases for J; bases not matched to a gene: 16.

The chain couples TRBV6-5 to TRBJ2-3, with unresolved D. V was cut by 5 bases and J by 1 base, with 10 bases left in between. CDR1 and CDR2 (germline): MNHEY, SVGAGI. The CDR3 runs to 14 residues. The CDR3 nucleotides read TGTGCCAGCAGTCTGGAACCCCGCACAGATACGCAGTATTTT. As protein: CASSLEPRTDTQYF.